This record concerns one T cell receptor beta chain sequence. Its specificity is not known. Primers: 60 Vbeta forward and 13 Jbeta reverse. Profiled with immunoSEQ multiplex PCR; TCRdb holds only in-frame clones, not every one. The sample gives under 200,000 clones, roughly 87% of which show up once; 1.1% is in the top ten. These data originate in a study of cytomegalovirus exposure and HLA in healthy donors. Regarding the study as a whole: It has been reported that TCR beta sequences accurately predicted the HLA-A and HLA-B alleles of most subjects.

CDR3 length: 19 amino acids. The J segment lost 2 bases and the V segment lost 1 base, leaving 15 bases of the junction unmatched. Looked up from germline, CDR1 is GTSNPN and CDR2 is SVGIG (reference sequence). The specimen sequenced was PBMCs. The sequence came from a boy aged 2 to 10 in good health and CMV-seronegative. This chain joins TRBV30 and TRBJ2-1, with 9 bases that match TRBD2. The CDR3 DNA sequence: TGTGCCTGGAGTGGGGTTAGCGGGGGTCACTTAGGGACCTACAATGAGCAGTTCTTC. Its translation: CAWSGVSGGHLGTYNEQFF.